Presented here are 30 T cell receptor beta chains from one specimen sequenced in a study of control samples from healthy donors and cancer patients. Only in-frame clones appear in the TCRdb table, and some are missing; sequencing was by immunoSEQ multiplex PCR. Of approximately 170,000 clones in the sample, about 91% were seen once. The sample was blood. The receptors stem from a woman under 40 in good health.

V and J are TRBV5-1 and TRBJ2-7; D gene unclear. V lost 7 bases and J 7 bases, leaving 18 bases between the germline ends. The germline V gene has CDR1 SGHRS and CDR2 YFSETQ. This CDR3 region has 13 residues. This chain's CDR3 is CASALSPTLEQYV. For the CDR3, the DNA is TGCGCCAGCGCCTTGTCGCCCACATTAGAGCAGTACGTC.

The V and J genes are TRBV10-2 and TRBJ2-1, with D possibly TRBD2 on 6 matching bases. V lost 1 base and J lost 7, with 17 bases in between. This CDR3 has 16 residues. Germline CDR1 and CDR2: WSHSY and SAAADI. The CDR3 nucleotides are TGCGCCAGCAGTGAGTTCGCCGGGACTGGCGGTAATGAGCAGTTCTTC. It translates to CASSEFAGTGGNEQFF.

The chain couples TRBV5-4 to TRBJ2-5; 8 bases are shared with TRBD1. Trimming took 4 bases from V and 8 from J; bases not matched to a gene: 13. This CDR3 is built from 15 residues. Germline assignment: CDR1 SGHNT and CDR2 YYREEE (reference sequence). This chain's CDR3 is CASSSRTGRLPTQYF. CDR3 bases: TGTGCCAGCAGCAGTCGGACAGGGCGGCTCCCAACCCAGTACTTC.

Here the CDR3 DNA reads TGTGCCAGCAGCAGGACAGGGGGATACCGGAACTATGGCTACACCTTC. It codes for CASSRTGGYRNYGYTF. The chain uses TRBV9 and TRBJ1-2, with 10 bases lining up with TRBD1. With V trimmed by 4 bases and J by 2 bases, 8 bases remained unmatched. The CDR3 spans 16 residues. Germline-derived CDR1 and CDR2 are SGDLS and YYNGEE.

The DNA for the CDR3 is TGTGCCAGCAGCCAAGGCCATGGGGGAACCGGGGAGCTGTTTTTT. This codes for CASSQGHGGTGELFF. The V call is TRBV3-1 (or the pseudogene TRBV3-2), the J call TRBJ2-2, with D perhaps given as TRBD1 or TRBD2 (5 bases each). This CDR3 is built from 15 residues. Trimming left V 1 base short and J 5 bases short, with 11 bases between. Germline values: CDR1 LGHDT, CDR2 YNNKEL (reference sequence).

The chain couples TRBV29-1 to TRBJ2-7, with TRBD1 matching 9 bases. The germline CDR1 and CDR2 sequences are SQVTM and ANQGSEA. The CDR3 totals 14 residues. Trimming took 3 bases from V and 3 from J; bases not matched to a gene: 6. CDR3 in amino acids: CSVELEGQGYEQYF. CDR3 sequence (DNA): TGCAGCGTTGAGCTCGAGGGACAGGGCTACGAGCAGTACTTC.

The chain couples TRBV7-8 to TRBJ2-7; 10 bases line up with TRBD1. Germline CDR1 SGHVS, CDR2 FQNEAQ. Trimming took 5 bases from V and 5 from J; bases not matched to a gene: 6. The CDR3 is made up of 14 amino acids. The CDR3 reads CASSPGQGSHEQYF. CDR3 nucleotide sequence: TGTGCCAGCAGCCCGGGACAGGGGTCCCACGAGCAGTACTTC.

The chain combines TRBV6-5 with TRBJ2-7; 7 positions agree with TRBD1. Germline-derived CDR1 and CDR2 are MNHEY and SVGAGI. V lost 6 bases and J lost 1; bases outside the gene matches: 3. The CDR3 is 13 amino acids. The CDR3 region is CASRRDSSYEQYV. The CDR3 bases are TGTGCCAGCAGGAGGGACAGTTCCTACGAGCAGTACGTC.

The J gene is TRBJ1-5, the V gene TRBV14; D gene ambiguous. The CDR3 has 13 residues. Between the trimmed V and J ends, which lost 1 base and 7 bases, there was a span of 8 bases. Germline-derived CDR1 and CDR2 are SGHDN and FVKESK. The CDR3 sequence: CASSQGVGQPQHF. CDR3 DNA sequence: TGTGCCAGCAGCCAAGGAGTCGGGCAGCCCCAGCATTTT.

This clone has just one count. The genes are TRBV5-1 and TRBJ2-5, with a tentative D call TRBD2 (6 bases). Between the trimmed V and J ends, which lost 4 bases and 2 bases, there was a span of 21 bases. In germline, CDR1 is SGHRS, CDR2 YFSETQ. This CDR3 spans 17 amino acids. As DNA, the CDR3 is TGCGCCAGCAGCCGAGGTAGCGGAGGGGCTAAACAAGAGACCCAGTACTTC. It yields the protein CASSRGSGGAKQETQYF.

The rearrangement links TRBV27 to TRBJ1-2; D is ambiguous. Germline V lookup: CDR1 MNHEY, CDR2 SMNVEV (reference sequence). Deletions cut 6 bases from V and 7 bases from J, with 21 bases between. This CDR3 comprises 15 residues. CDR3 sequence reads: CASSLEGLGVGGYTF. As DNA, the CDR3 is TGTGCCAGCAGCTTGGAGGGCTTAGGCGTGGGTGGCTACACCTTC.

The rearrangement links TRBV7-9 to TRBJ2-4; 10 nucleotides agree with TRBD2. J lost 2 bases, V lost 5 bases, and 6 bases had no gene match. This CDR3 is 16 amino acids long. The germline gives CDR1 SEHNR, CDR2 FQNEAQ (reference sequence). CDR3 loop: CASSLSGRLSKNIQYF. Written as DNA, the CDR3 is TGTGCCAGCAGCCTTAGCGGGAGGCTCTCCAAAAACATTCAGTACTTC.

V and J are TRBV5-1 and TRBJ2-7; TRBD1 agrees at 10 bases. With 4 bases clipped from V and 4 bases from J, the junction kept 5 bases outside the gene matches. The CDR3 is 14 residues long. Germline V lookup: CDR1 SGHRS, CDR2 YFSETQ. The CDR3 DNA reads TGCGCCAGCAGCGTGGGGACAGGGGTTTACGAGCAGTACGTC. It encodes CASSVGTGVYEQYV.

The chain uses TRBV19 and TRBJ2-1; D possibly matches TRBD1 or TRBD2 (6 bases each). This CDR3 has 14 residues. From germline, CDR1 is LNHDA and CDR2 SQIVND (reference sequence). Trimming removed 7 bases from V and 7 bases from J, with 17 bases in between. In DNA form, the CDR3 reads TGTGCCAGTAAATCGGTCGGGGGCGGGAATGAGCAGTTCTTC. Protein sequence: CASKSVGGGNEQFF.

The V and J genes are TRBV24-1 and TRBJ2-2; D might be TRBD2 (5 bases). This CDR3 is 12 amino acids long. Trimming stripped 9 bases from V and 3 bases from J, with 7 bases between. The germline V gene has CDR1 KGHDR and CDR2 SFDVKD. DNA for the CDR3: TGTGCCACCGGACTTCACACCGGGGAGCTGTTTTTT. Protein: CATGLHTGELFF.

Here the CDR3 reads CASGSVIGQGFMNTEAFF. DNA for the CDR3: TGCGCCAGTGGGAGTGTGATTGGACAGGGGTTTATGAACACTGAAGCTTTCTTT. The chain links TRBV5-1 to TRBJ1-1; 9 positions match TRBD1. This CDR3 is 18 amino acids long. CDR1 and CDR2 from the germline V gene are SGHRS and YFSETQ. V lost 8 bases, J lost 0 bases, and 17 bases stayed unmatched.

The chain employs TRBV24-1 and TRBJ2-2; the D is unclear. This CDR3 comprises 15 residues. V lost 4 bases and J 6 bases, leaving 14 bases between the germline ends. CDR1 is KGHDR, CDR2 SFDVKD, per germline. In DNA, the CDR3 is TGTGCCACCAGTGACCCGTCCCGAAGGGCCGGGGAGCTGTTTTTT. Translation: CATSDPSRRAGELFF.

The rearrangement links TRBV2 to TRBJ2-3, with 8 bases that match TRBD2. V trimming: 6 bases; J trimming: 3 bases; junction bases outside the gene matches: 11. The CDR3 is made up of 16 amino acids. Per the germline V gene, CDR1 is SNHLY and CDR2 is FYNNEI. For the CDR3, the DNA is TGTGCCAGCAGCCCTACGGGGGGGCGGGGGACAGATACGCAGTATTTT. As protein: CASSPTGGRGTDTQYF.

V and J are TRBV24-1 and TRBJ2-2; 8 bases match TRBD2. Per germline, CDR1 KGHDR and CDR2 SFDVKD. The CDR3 extends over 14 amino acids. Trimming removed 9 bases from V and 7 bases from J; junction bases left unmatched: 9. This CDR3 is CATRAGGGVGELFF. The DNA for the CDR3 is TGTGCCACCCGGGCGGGGGGCGGAGTCGGGGAGCTGTTTTTT.

This chain links TRBV6-2 or TRBV6-3 with TRBJ1-5; 7 bases agree with TRBD1. CDR1 and CDR2 (germline): MNHEY, SVGEGT. The ends lost 2 bases at V and 3 bases at J; junction bases unmatched: 4. The CDR3 is made up of 15 amino acids. CDR3 DNA sequence: TGTGCCAGCAGTTACGGGACAGATATCAATCAGCCCCAGCATTTT. Its protein is CASSYGTDINQPQHF.

This chain uses TRBV5-1 with TRBJ2-7; 9 bases are shared with TRBD1. The CDR3 contains 15 residues. The J segment lost 2 bases and the V segment lost 0 bases, leaving 3 bases of the junction unmatched. CDR1 and CDR2 from the germline V gene are SGHRS and YFSETQ. CDR3: CASSLAGTGPYEQYF. CDR3 sequence (DNA): TGCGCCAGCAGCTTGGCCGGGACAGGGCCCTACGAGCAGTACTTC.

J is TRBJ2-3 and V is TRBV5-4; 9 bases are shared with TRBD1. CDR3 length: 14 residues. J lost 4 bases, V lost 4 bases, and 4 bases had no gene match. Germline assignment: CDR1 SGHNT and CDR2 YYREEE (reference sequence). The CDR3 loop reads CASSDRGYSDTQYF. CDR3 coding DNA: TGTGCCAGCAGCGACAGGGGGTATTCAGATACGCAGTATTTT.

The chain joins TRBV25-1 to TRBJ2-2; D ambiguous. V lost 5 bases and J lost 8, with 6 bases in between. This CDR3 contains 11 residues. Germline values: CDR1 MGHDK, CDR2 SYGVNS. The CDR3 loop is CASSNVGELFF. The CDR3 DNA reads TGTGCCAGCAGTAACGTGGGGGAGCTGTTTTTT.

This sequence joins TRBV23-1 and TRBJ2-7; D gene ambiguous. TRBV23-1 is an ORF for which the function is uncertain. Trimming took 10 bases from V and 1 from J, leaving 20 bases between them. CDR3 length: 15 residues. CDR3 region: CANPFRDGPSYEQYV. The CDR3 DNA reads TGCGCCAACCCATTCCGAGACGGACCTTCCTACGAGCAGTACGTC.

The chain employs TRBV12-3 or TRBV12-4 and TRBJ1-1, with D unclear. The CDR3 spans 13 residues. Trimming stripped 6 bases from V and 6 bases from J, with 14 bases between. The CDR3 region is CASRPHEASEAFF. The CDR3 bases are TGTGCCAGCAGGCCTCACGAGGCTTCTGAAGCTTTCTTT.

The chain carries TRBV14 and TRBJ2-1, with TRBD2 as a possible D gene (6 bases). The CDR3 is 13 residues long. CDR1 is SGHDN and CDR2 is FVKESK in the germline V gene. V lost 4 bases, J lost 9 bases, and 13 bases lay in between. CDR3 bases: TGTGCCAGCAGCCCTGTTCTAGCGCTTGAGCAGTTCTTC. Residues: CASSPVLALEQFF.

This chain connects TRBV19 to TRBJ2-3, with 11 nucleotides matching TRBD1. The length of the CDR3 is 16 residues. Germline V CDR1 and CDR2: LNHDA, SQIVND (reference sequence). Losses at the gene ends were 11 bases for V and 1 base for J; bases not matched to a gene: 11. The CDR3 coding sequence is TGTGCCGGGATCCGGGACAGGGGGTTCGGCACAGATACGCAGTATTTT. As protein: CAGIRDRGFGTDTQYF.

This clone appeared a single time. V is TRBV7-2 and J is TRBJ2-7; TRBD2 agrees at 11 bases. The CDR3 is made up of 15 amino acids. The junction had 3 bases not matched to a gene; V was cut back by 5 bases and J by 0 bases. CDR1 is SGHTA and CDR2 is FQGNSA in the germline V gene. The CDR3 spells CASSPTSGSSYEQYF. The CDR3 region has the DNA TGTGCCAGCAGCCCTACTAGCGGGAGCTCCTACGAGCAGTACTTC.

The chain carries TRBV7-9 and TRBJ1-2; tentatively, D is TRBD1 (5 bases). V was pared by 4 bases and J by 5 bases, with 11 bases between. Germline V gives CDR1 SEHNR, CDR2 FQNEAQ (reference sequence). This CDR3 has 13 residues. CDR3 sequence reads: CASSSAGRYGYTF. Written as DNA, the CDR3 is TGTGCCAGCAGCTCGGCAGGGCGGTATGGCTACACCTTC.

Only one count was recorded for this clone. The CDR3 loop is CASSADSQTQYF. Here the CDR3 DNA reads TGTGCCAGTAGTGCGGACAGTCAGACCCAGTACTTC. The chain links TRBV19 to TRBJ2-5; a possible D gene is TRBD1 (6 bases). CDR1 is LNHDA and CDR2 is SQIVND in the germline V gene (reference sequence). CDR3 length: 12 residues. V gave up 5 bases and J gave up 6 bases, with 10 bases separating them.